This T cell receptor (beta chain) is from a study of blood T cell repertoires in COVID-19. Study in general: COVID-19 samples from acute and convalescent phases originated in the United States, Italy and Spain.

Per the original methods: Quantification of nucleated cells was approximated via reference gene primer amplification. The table came from immunoSEQ multiplex PCR; TCRdb's copy has only in-frame clones and leaves some out. V and J calls and clone size are given by that table; D and trimming were obtained from the DNA. The profile shows 150,000 to 200,000 clones, roughly 80% of them singletons. Germline values: CDR1 SGHTA, CDR2 FQGNSA. The CDR3 loop spans 15 amino acids. V dropped 1 base and J dropped 4 bases, with 13 bases sitting between them. The source of this sequence is a woman aged 30 to 39 with acute or convalescent COVID-19. The chain employs TRBV7-2 and TRBJ1-1; weak D call: TRBD1 (5 bases). Specimen: peripheral blood. Here the CDR3 DNA reads TGTGCCAGCAGCTTAGTGGTCAGGCAGGGCACTGAAGCTTTCTTT. Its protein is CASSLVVRQGTEAFF.